This T cell receptor beta chain originates from a study of shared clonotypes between healthy human individuals. Concerning this clone: What it binds is not known.

Findings of the study overall: Relative to their counterparts shared across all four donors, non-shared clonotypes exhibited diminished generation probabilities. Clonotype sharing among donors was expected to depend on sequencing depth. Sampling covered nothing but blood. Tissue TCR repertoires likely differ from those found in blood.

In the naive CD8 group, cells lacked CD45RO and were positively selected for CCR7, so terminally differentiated effector memory CD45RA+ cells were left out. CDR1 and CDR2 from the germline V gene are PRHDT and FYEKMQ (reference sequence). This CDR3 is 15 amino acids long. J gave up 0 bases and V 2 bases, and 3 bases lay outside the gene matches. Template for every sorted-subset replicate PCR totaled 150 to 250 ng DNA, tens of thousands of T cell genomes. Method: immunoSEQ multiplex PCR; TCRdb's copy keeps in-frame clones and lacks some. The data contain some 2,000,000 clones, about 95% of them singletons.

The V call is TRBV13, the J call TRBJ2-7; 8 bases line up with TRBD2. The clonotype was recovered from a young man in good health. The material sequenced was naive CD8+ T cells sorted from blood. The CDR3 DNA follows: TGTGCCAGCAGCTTAACTAGCGGACCCTCCTACGAGCAGTACTTC. Translated: CASSLTSGPSYEQYF.